The rows below give T cell receptor beta chains drawn from one sample of a study of shared clonotypes between healthy human individuals. Measured with immunoSEQ multiplex PCR; TCRdb has only the in-frame clones, and not every one. In the table there are about 2.2 million clones, roughly 91% of which are singletons. Sample: naive CD8+ T cells from PBMCs. These receptors were obtained from a man aged 18 to 35 in good health. Some clones in this sample may be carry-over from other donors' samples. Each CDR3 is given with its conserved first and last residue. The order of the fields is clone size, D gene, J gene, V gene, CDR3 protein, CDR3 DNA. D genes are given only for firm matches. For some rows the clone size is stated as once, few or many, or as a class when expanded; others skip it.

clone size: NA; D gene: NA; J gene: TRBJ1-2; V gene: TRBV6-6; CDR3 protein: CASTGGYSYGYTF; CDR3 DNA: TGTGCCAGCACCGGGGGGTACTCCTATGGCTACACCTTC
clone size: NA; D gene: TRBD1; J gene: TRBJ1-1; V gene: TRBV7-9; CDR3 protein: CASSLVGGTPLETEAFF; CDR3 DNA: TGTGCCAGCAGCTTAGTAGGGGGCACCCCCCTAGAAACTGAAGCTTTCTTT
clone size: once; D gene: NA; J gene: TRBJ1-5; V gene: TRBV19; CDR3 protein: CASSGRQSSNQPQHF; CDR3 DNA: TGTGCCAGTAGTGGAAGGCAGTCTAGCAATCAGCCCCAGCATTTT
clone size: NA; D gene: NA; J gene: TRBJ2-7; V gene: TRBV7-9; CDR3 protein: CASSLELGYEQYF; CDR3 DNA: TGTGCCAGCAGCTTAGAGTTGGGGTACGAGCAGTACTTC
clone size: NA; D gene: NA; J gene: TRBJ2-7; V gene: TRBV4-3; CDR3 protein: CASSQDWLRKGYEQYF; CDR3 DNA: TGCGCCAGCAGCCAAGATTGGCTCCGAAAGGGCTACGAGCAGTACTTC
clone size: NA; D gene: NA; J gene: TRBJ2-7; V gene: TRBV30; CDR3 protein: CAWSVTGYEQYF; CDR3 DNA: TGTGCCTGGAGTGTCACAGGCTACGAGCAGTACTTC
clone size: NA; D gene: NA; J gene: TRBJ2-5; V gene: TRBV7-9; CDR3 protein: CASSLGQSTETQYF; CDR3 DNA: TGTGCCAGCAGCCTCGGACAGTCCACGGAGACCCAGTACTTC
clone size: NA; D gene: TRBD2; J gene: TRBJ2-1; V gene: TRBV10-3; CDR3 protein: CAIKETIAGWNNEQFF; CDR3 DNA: TGTGCCATCAAGGAAACTATAGCGGGCTGGAACAATGAGCAGTTCTTC
clone size: NA; D gene: TRBD1; J gene: TRBJ1-1; V gene: TRBV4-3; CDR3 protein: CASSRLTGGGTEAFF; CDR3 DNA: TGCGCCAGCAGCCGCCTAACAGGGGGCGGAACTGAAGCTTTCTTT
clone size: once; D gene: TRBD1; J gene: TRBJ2-7; V gene: TRBV5-1; CDR3 protein: CATSTSTGAEQYF; CDR3 DNA: TGCGCCACCTCAACCAGCACAGGGGCCGAGCAGTACTTC
clone size: NA; D gene: TRBD1; J gene: TRBJ2-7; V gene: TRBV5-1; CDR3 protein: CASSLGGQGIDEQYF; CDR3 DNA: TGCGCCAGCAGCTTGGGTGGACAGGGAATAGACGAGCAGTACTTC
clone size: NA; D gene: NA; J gene: TRBJ2-2; V gene: TRBV10-3; CDR3 protein: CAISSVNTGELFF; CDR3 DNA: TGTGCCATCAGTTCTGTCAACACCGGGGAGCTGTTTTTT
clone size: NA; D gene: TRBD1; J gene: TRBJ1-5; V gene: TRBV19; CDR3 protein: CASSIRDRGQPQHF; CDR3 DNA: TGTGCCAGTAGTATTCGGGACAGGGGTCAGCCCCAGCATTTT
clone size: NA; D gene: TRBD1; J gene: TRBJ1-2; V gene: TRBV6-5; CDR3 protein: CASSPSGTGNSGYTF; CDR3 DNA: TGTGCCAGCAGCCCGTCCGGGACAGGGAATAGTGGCTACACCTTC
clone size: NA; D gene: NA; J gene: TRBJ1-5; V gene: TRBV19; CDR3 protein: CASSIDRYSNQPQHF; CDR3 DNA: TGTGCCAGTAGTATAGACAGATATAGCAATCAGCCCCAGCATTTT
clone size: once; D gene: TRBD1; J gene: TRBJ2-3; V gene: TRBV28; CDR3 protein: CASSLMTGGRQYF; CDR3 DNA: TGTGCCAGCAGTTTGATGACAGGGGGACGGCAGTATTTT
clone size: NA; D gene: NA; J gene: TRBJ2-3; V gene: TRBV9; CDR3 protein: CASSPEGGFTDTQYF; CDR3 DNA: TGTGCCAGCAGCCCAGAGGGGGGATTCACAGATACGCAGTATTTT